This TCR beta chain was documented in a study of cytomegalovirus exposure and HLA in healthy donors. Study-level results: Researchers reported from a later analysis that most CMV-associated TCR beta chains appeared HLA-restricted.

Concerning this clone: What it recognizes is unknown.

Primers for the PCR totalled 60 Vbeta and 13 Jbeta. Assay used: immunoSEQ multiplex PCR; TCRdb lists only in-frame clones, some missing. The sample carries 130,000 or so clones, around 80% recorded once. Germline V CDR1 and CDR2: MNHEY, SMNVEV (reference sequence). The CDR3 is 14 amino acids. Trimming pared 2 bases from V and 1 base from J, leaving 8 bases between. The sample consisted of PBMCs. This TCR derives from a man younger than 45 in good health and CMV-seronegative. V gene TRBV27 combines with J gene TRBJ1-2; D is unresolved. The CDR3 here is CASSLAPINYGYTF. Written as DNA, the CDR3 is TGTGCCAGCAGTTTAGCGCCTATTAACTATGGCTACACCTTC.